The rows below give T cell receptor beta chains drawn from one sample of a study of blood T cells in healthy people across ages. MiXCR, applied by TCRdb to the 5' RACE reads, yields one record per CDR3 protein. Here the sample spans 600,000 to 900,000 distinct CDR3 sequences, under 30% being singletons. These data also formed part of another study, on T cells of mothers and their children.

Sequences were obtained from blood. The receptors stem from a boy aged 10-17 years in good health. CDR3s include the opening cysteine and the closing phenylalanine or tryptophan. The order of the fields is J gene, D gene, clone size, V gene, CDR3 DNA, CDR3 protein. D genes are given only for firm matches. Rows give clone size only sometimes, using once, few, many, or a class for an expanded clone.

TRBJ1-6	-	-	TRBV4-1	TGCGCCAGCAGCCAACTAGGTTTGAGGGACACCAAAAGAAATTCACCCCTCCACTTT	CASSQLGLRDTKRNSPLHF
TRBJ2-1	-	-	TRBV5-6	TGTGCCAGCAGCGACGAGAACAATGAGCAGTTCTTC	CASSDENNEQFF
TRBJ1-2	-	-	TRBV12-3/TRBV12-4	TGTGCCAGCAGTCGGGGGGCGCGTGGCTATGGCTACACCTTC	CASSRGARGYGYTF
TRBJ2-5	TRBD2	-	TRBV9	TGTGCCAGCAGCGGCTGGACTAGCGGGGGGGCCGGGGAGACCCAGTACTTC	CASSGWTSGGAGETQYF
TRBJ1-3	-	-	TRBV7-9	TGTGCCAGCAGCTTAGTGGCGGTGAGCTCTGGAAACACCATATATTTT	CASSLVAVSSGNTIYF
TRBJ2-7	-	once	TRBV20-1	TGCAGTGCTAGAGATGGAACAGGGATCCACGAGCAGTACTTC	CSARDGTGIHEQYF
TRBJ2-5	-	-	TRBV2	TGTGCCAGCAGTGTAGCGGCGCAAGAGACCCAGTACTTC	CASSVAAQETQYF
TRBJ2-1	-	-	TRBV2	TGTGCCAGCAGTGAAGTCGGGCCCGTGGAGGAGCAGTTCTTC	CASSEVGPVEEQFF
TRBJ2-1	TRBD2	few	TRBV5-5	TGTGCCAGCAGCTTTGTAGCGGGGAACTACAATGAGCAGTTCTTC	CASSFVAGNYNEQFF
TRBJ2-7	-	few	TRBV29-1	TGCAGCGTTGGGAGGGTAGGTGGCGAGCAGTACTTC	CSVGRVGGEQYF
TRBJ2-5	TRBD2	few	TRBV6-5	TGTGCCAGCAGTTCTAGCGGGGGGACACAAGAGACCCAGTACTTC	CASSSSGGTQETQYF
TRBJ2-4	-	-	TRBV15	TGTGCCACCAGCAGAGCAGCTGGCATTCAGTACTTC	CATSRAAGIQYF
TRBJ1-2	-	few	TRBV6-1	TGTGCCAGCAGTGAACCAGATGGCTACACCTTC	CASSEPDGYTF
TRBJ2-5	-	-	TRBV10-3	TGTACCAGTCGGGACTACCAAGAGACCCAGTACTTC	CTSRDYQETQYF
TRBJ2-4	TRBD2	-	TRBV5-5	TGCGCCAGCAGCGCCAGGGAGGGCTCGCTAGCCAAAAACATTCAGTACTTC	CASSAREGSLAKNIQYF
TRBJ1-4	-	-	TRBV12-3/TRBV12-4	TGTGCCAGCAGCTCCTCAGGGACCGAAAAACTGTTTTTT	CASSSSGTEKLFF
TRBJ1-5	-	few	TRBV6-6	TGTGCCAGCAGCCGCCGGACGGATTATAGCAATCAGCCCCAGCATTTT	CASSRRTDYSNQPQHF
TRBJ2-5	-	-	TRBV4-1	TGCGCCAGCAGCCAATCAGGGGCCAGAGAGACCCAGTACTTC	CASSQSGARETQYF
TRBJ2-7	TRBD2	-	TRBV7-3	TGTGCCAGCAGCGCATCCGGGACTAGGTCGTCCGAGCAGTACTTC	CASSASGTRSSEQYF
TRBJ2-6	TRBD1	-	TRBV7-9	TGTGCCAGCAGCTCCGCCCCCGGGACAGGGGCCCGCGTCCTGACTTTC	CASSSAPGTGARVLTF
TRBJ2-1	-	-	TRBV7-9	TGTGCCAGTACGGTTCGGGACACTGGGGATGAGCAGTTCTTC	CASTVRDTGDEQFF
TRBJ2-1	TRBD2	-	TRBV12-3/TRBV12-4	TGTGCCAGCAGCGGACTAGCGGGTGAGCAGTTCTTC	CASSGLAGEQFF
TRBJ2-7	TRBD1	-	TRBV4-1	TGCGCCAGCAGCCTCCGAGGACAGGGGAAGGACGAGCAGTACTTC	CASSLRGQGKDEQYF
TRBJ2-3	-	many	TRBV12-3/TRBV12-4	TGTGCCAGCAAATTAGACAAGGGAACAGATACGCAGTATTTT	CASKLDKGTDTQYF
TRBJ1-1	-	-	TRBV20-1	TGCAGTGCTTGGACCAGGGAGAACACTGAAGCTTTCTTT	CSAWTRENTEAFF
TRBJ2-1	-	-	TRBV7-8	TGTGCCAGCAGCTTACAGGCCCGGCAGCTTGAGCAGTTCTTC	CASSLQARQLEQFF
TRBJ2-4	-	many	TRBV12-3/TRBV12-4	TGTGCCAGTGCTTTGGATTCCAAAAACATTCAGTACTTC	CASALDSKNIQYF
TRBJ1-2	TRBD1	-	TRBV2	TGTGCCAGCAGAGGGGGGACAGGGAAGAACTATGGCTACACCTTC	CASRGGTGKNYGYTF
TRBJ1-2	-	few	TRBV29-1	TGCAGCGTTGACTGGGCAGACCACTATGGCTACACCTTC	CSVDWADHYGYTF
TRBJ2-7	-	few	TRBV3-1	TGTGCCAGCAGCCAAGAGGAGGGGGGGCCCGACGAGCAGTACTTC	CASSQEEGGPDEQYF
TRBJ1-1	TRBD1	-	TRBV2	TGTGCCAGCGCCCCGACAGGGGTAACTGAAGCTTTCTTT	CASAPTGVTEAFF
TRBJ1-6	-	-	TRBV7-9	TGTGCCAGCCAGCCCGCCCTGAGCTCCTATAATTCACCCCTCCACTTT	CASQPALSSYNSPLHF
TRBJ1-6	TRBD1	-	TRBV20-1	TGCAGTGCTAGAGATTTTAAACAGGGGGCGGGTTCACCCCTCCACTTT	CSARDFKQGAGSPLHF
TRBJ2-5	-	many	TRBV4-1	TGCGCCAGCAGCCCCTATTCCTGGGAGACCCAGTACTTC	CASSPYSWETQYF
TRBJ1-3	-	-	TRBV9	TGTGCCAGCAGCATGTTGATCCGGGGCTCTGGAAACACCATATATTTT	CASSMLIRGSGNTIYF
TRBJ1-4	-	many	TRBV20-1	TGCAGTGCTAGAGACCTCCAGTGGGCAACTAATGAAAAACTGTTTTTT	CSARDLQWATNEKLFF
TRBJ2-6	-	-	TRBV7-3	TGTGCCAGCAGCTTAATGGAGGGGGCTGGGGCCAACGTCCTGACTTTC	CASSLMEGAGANVLTF
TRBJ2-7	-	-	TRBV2	TGTGCCAGCAGTGAGGTTCTCGGGACGGGAAGGAGCGAGCAGTACTTC	CASSEVLGTGRSEQYF
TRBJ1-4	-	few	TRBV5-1	TGCGCCAGCAGCCCGACTGGGCCAACTAATGAAAAACTGTTTTTT	CASSPTGPTNEKLFF
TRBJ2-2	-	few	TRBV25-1	TGTGCCAGCACCTCGGGTGGTTTCACCGGGGAGCTGTTTTTT	CASTSGGFTGELFF